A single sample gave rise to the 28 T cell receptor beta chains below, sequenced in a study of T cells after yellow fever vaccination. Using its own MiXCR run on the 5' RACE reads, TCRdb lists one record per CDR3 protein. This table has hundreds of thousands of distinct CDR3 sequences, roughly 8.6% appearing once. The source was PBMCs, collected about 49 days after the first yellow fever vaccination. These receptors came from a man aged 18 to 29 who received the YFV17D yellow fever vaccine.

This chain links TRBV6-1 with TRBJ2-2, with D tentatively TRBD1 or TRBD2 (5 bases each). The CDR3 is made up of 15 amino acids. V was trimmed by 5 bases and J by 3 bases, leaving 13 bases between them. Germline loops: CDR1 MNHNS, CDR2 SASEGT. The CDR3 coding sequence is TGTGCCAGCAGTCCTGGGACGGGGCACACCGGGGAGCTGTTTTTT. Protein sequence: CASSPGTGHTGELFF.

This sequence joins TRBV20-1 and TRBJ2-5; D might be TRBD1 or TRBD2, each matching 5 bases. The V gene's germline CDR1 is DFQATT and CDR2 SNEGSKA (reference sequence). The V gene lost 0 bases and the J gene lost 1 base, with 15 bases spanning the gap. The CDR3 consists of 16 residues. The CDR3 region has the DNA TGCAGTGCTAGAGATCTTTTGGTTGGGACCCAAGAGACCCAGTACTTC. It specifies CSARDLLVGTQETQYF.

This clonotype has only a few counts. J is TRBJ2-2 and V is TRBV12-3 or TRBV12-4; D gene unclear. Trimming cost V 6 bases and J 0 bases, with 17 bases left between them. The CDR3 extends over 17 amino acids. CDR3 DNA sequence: TGTGCCAGCAGATATAGAGACTTGCAAGCGAACACCGGGGAGCTGTTTTTT. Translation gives CASRYRDLQANTGELFF.

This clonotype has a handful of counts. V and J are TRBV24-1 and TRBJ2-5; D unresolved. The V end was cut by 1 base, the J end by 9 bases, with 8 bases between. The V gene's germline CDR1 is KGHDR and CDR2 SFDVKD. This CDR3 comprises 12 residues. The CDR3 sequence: CATSDFLGAQYF. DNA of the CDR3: TGTGCCACCAGTGATTTTCTCGGAGCCCAGTACTTC.

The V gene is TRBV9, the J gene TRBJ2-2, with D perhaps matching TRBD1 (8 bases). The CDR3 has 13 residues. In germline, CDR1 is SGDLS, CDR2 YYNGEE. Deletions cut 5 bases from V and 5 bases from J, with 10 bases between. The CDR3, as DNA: TGTGCCAGCAGACAGGGGGGGACCGGGGAGCTGTTTTTT. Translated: CASRQGGTGELFF.

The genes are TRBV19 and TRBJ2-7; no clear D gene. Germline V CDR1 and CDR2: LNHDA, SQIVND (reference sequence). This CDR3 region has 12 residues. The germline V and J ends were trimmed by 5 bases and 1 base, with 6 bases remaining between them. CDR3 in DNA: TGTGCCAGTAGTCAACAGTCCTACGAGCAGTACGTC. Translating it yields CASSQQSYEQYV.

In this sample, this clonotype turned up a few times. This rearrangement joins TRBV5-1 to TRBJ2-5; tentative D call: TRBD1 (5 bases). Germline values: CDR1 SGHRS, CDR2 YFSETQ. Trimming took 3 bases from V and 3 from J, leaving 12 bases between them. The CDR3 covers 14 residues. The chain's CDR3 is CASSSPPTEETQYF. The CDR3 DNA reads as TGCGCCAGCAGCTCGCCGCCGACAGAAGAGACCCAGTACTTC.

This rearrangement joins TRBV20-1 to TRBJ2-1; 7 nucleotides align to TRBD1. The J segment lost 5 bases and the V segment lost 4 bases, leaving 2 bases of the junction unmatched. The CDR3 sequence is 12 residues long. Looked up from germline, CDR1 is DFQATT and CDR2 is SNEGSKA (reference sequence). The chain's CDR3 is CSATDRDNEQFF. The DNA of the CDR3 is TGCAGTGCTACCGACAGGGACAATGAGCAGTTCTTC.

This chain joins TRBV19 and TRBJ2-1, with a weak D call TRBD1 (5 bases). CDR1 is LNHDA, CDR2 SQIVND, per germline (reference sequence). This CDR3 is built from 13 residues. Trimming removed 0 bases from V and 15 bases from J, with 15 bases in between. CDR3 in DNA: TGTGCCAGTAGTATAGATTCAACAGGCTTCCGGTTCTTC. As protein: CASSIDSTGFRFF.

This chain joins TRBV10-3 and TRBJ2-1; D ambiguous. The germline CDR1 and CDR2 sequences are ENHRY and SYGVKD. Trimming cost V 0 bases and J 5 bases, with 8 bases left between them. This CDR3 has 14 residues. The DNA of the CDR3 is TGTGCCATCAGTGAGTCCCGCCCCGACAATGAGCAGTTCTTC. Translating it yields CAISESRPDNEQFF.

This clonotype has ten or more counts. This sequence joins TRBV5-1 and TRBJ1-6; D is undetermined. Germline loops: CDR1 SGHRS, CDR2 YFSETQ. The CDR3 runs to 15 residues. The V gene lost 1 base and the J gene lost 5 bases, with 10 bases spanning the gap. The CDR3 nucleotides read TGCGCCAGCAGCTTGTCGGCAGTAAATAATTCACCCCTCCACTTT. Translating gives CASSLSAVNNSPLHF.

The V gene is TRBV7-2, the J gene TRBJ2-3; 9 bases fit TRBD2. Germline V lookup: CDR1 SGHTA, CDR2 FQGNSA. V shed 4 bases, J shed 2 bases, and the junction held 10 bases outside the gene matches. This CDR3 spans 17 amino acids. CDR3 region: CASSSRAGGGVTDTQYF. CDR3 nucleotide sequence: TGTGCCAGCAGCTCCAGGGCCGGCGGGGGGGTCACAGATACGCAGTATTTT.

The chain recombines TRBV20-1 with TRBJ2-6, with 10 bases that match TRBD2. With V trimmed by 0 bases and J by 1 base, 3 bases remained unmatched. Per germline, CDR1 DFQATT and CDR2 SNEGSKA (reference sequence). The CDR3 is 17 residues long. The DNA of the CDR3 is TGCAGTGCTAGAGATAAGCGGGGGGGATCTGGGGCCAACGTCCTGACTTTC. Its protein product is CSARDKRGGSGANVLTF.

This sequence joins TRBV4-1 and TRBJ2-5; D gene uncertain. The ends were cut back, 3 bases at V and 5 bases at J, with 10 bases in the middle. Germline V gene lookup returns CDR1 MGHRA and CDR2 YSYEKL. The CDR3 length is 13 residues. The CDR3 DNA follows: TGCGCCAGCAGCCACTGGGGTTGGGAGACCCAGTACTTC. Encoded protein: CASSHWGWETQYF.

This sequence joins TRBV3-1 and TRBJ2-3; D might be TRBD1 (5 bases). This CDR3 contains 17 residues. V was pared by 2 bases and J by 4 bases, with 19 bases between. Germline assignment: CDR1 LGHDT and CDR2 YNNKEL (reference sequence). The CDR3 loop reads CASSQWRTQKAPDTQYF. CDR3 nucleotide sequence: TGTGCCAGCAGCCAATGGCGGACACAAAAGGCCCCAGATACGCAGTATTTT.

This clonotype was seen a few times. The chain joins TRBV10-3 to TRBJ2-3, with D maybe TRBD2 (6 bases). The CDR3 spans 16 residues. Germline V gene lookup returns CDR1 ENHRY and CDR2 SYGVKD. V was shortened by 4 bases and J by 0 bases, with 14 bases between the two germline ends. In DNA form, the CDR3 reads TGTGCCATCAGTGGTAGTAATGCGGGGAGCACAGATACGCAGTATTTT. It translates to CAISGSNAGSTDTQYF.

The CDR3 region is CASSPTEGFYEQYF. For the CDR3, the DNA is TGTGCCAGCTCACCGACGGAAGGGTTCTACGAGCAGTACTTC. V usage is TRBV18 and J usage is TRBJ2-7; D is unresolved. This CDR3 spans 14 amino acids. Looked up from germline, CDR1 is KGHSH and CDR2 is LQKENI. Trimming took off 3 bases at V and 3 bases at J, with 12 bases between the two ends.

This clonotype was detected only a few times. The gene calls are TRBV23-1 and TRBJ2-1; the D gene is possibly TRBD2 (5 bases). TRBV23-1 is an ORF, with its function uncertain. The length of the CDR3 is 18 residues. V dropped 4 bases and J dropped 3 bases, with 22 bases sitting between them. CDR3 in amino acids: CASSLPSIRGRFYNEQFF. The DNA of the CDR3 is TGCGCCAGCAGTCTTCCCTCGATCCGAGGGCGTTTCTACAATGAGCAGTTCTTC.

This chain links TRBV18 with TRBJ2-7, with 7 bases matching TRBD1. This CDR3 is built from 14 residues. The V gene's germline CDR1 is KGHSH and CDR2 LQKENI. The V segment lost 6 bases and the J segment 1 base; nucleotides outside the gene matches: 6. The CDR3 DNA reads TGTGCCAGCTCCTCACGGGACAGTTCCTACGAGCAGTACTTC. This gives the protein CASSSRDSSYEQYF.

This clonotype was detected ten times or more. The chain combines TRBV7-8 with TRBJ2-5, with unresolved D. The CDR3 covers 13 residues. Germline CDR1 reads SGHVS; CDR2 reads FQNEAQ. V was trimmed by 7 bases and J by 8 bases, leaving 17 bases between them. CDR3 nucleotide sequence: TGTGCCAGCACCTTCGGACCCCGAGGTACCCAGTACTTC. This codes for CASTFGPRGTQYF.

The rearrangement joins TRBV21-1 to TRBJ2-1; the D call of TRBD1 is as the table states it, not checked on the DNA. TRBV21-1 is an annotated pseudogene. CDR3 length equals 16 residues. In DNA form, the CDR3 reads TGTGCCAGCAGCAATGTAGGGACAGGGGACCTCAATGAGCAGTTCTTC. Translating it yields CASSNVGTGDLNEQFF.

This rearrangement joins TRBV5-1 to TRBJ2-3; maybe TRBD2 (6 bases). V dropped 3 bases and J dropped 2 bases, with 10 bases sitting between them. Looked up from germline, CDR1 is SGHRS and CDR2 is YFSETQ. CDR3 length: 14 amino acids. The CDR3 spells CASSWGLVTDTQYF. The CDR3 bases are TGCGCCAGCAGCTGGGGACTTGTCACAGATACGCAGTATTTT.

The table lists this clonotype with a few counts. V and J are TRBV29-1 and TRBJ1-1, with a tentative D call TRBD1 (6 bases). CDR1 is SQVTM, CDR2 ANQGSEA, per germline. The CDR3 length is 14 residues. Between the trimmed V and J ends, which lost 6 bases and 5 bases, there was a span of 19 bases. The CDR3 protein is CSVRQGIVGTEAFF. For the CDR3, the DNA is TGCAGCGTCCGCCAGGGGATAGTCGGGACTGAAGCTTTCTTT.

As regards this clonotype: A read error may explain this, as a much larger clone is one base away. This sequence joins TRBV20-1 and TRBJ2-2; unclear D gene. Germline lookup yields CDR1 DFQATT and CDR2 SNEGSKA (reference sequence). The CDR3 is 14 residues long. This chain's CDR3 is CSAREQLNTWELFF. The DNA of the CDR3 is TGCAGTGCTAGAGAACAGTTGAACACCTGGGAGCTGTTTTTT.

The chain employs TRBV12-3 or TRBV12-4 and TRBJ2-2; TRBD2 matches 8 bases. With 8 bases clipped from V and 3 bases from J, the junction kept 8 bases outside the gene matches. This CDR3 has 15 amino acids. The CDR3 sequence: CASPTGGTYTGELFF. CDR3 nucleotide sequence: TGTGCCAGCCCGACGGGAGGGACATACACCGGGGAGCTGTTTTTT.

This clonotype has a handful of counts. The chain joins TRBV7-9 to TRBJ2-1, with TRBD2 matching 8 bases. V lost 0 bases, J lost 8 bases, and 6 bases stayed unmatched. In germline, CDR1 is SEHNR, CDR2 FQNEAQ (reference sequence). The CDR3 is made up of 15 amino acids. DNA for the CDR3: TGTGCCAGCAGCTTAGCCAGCGGGGGTGCATATGAGCAGTTCTTC. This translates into CASSLASGGAYEQFF. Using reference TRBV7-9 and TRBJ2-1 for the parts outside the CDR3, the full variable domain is DTGVSQNPRHKITKRGQNVTFRCDPISEHNRLYWYRQTLGQGPEFLTYFQNEAQLEKSRLLSDRFSAERPKGSFSTLEIQRTEQGDSAMYLCASSLASGGAYEQFFGPGTRLTVL.

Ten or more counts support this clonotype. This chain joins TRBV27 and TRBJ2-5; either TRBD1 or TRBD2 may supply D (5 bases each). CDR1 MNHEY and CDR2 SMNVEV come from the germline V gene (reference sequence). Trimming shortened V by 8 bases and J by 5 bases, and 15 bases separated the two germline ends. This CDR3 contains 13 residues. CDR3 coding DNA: TGTGCCAGCGGGCCTGGGGGTGGGGAGACCCAGTACTTC. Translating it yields CASGPGGGETQYF.

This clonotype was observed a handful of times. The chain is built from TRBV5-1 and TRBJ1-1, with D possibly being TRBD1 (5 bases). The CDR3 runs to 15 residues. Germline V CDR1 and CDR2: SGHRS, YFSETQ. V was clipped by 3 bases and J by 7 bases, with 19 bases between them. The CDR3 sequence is CASSWAGGPLGEAFF. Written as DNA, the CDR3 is TGCGCCAGCAGCTGGGCCGGGGGACCACTCGGTGAAGCTTTCTTT.